This is a list of T cell receptor beta chains from one sample in a study of regulatory T cells in long-lasting Graves disease. MiXCR was run by TCRdb on the multiplex PCR reads, yielding one entry per CDR3 protein. The table has about 350,000 distinct CDR3 sequences, 16% seen once. These data were likewise used in another study, on T cells in Graves' hyperthyroidism and ophthalmopathy.

The sample was peripheral blood mononuclear cells (PBMCs), taken at new diagnosis, from a patient treated with antithyroid drugs. These receptors all come from a man aged 35 to 55 with Graves disease. The CDR3 runs from the conserved cysteine through the conserved F or W. D genes are given only for firm matches. Clone size is not always given. Where it is, it says once, few, many or a class for expanded clones.

D: -
J: TRBJ1-3
V: TRBV4-2
size: -
CDR3: CASSHRSRDSSGNTIYF
DNA: TGTGCCAGCAGCCATAGAAGCCGGGACTCCTCTGGAAACACCATATATTTT

D: -
J: TRBJ1-6
V: TRBV28
size: few
CDR3: CATSEIPGHSPLHF
DNA: TGTGCCACCTCCGAAATCCCAGGGCATTCACCCCTCCACTTT

D: -
J: TRBJ2-3
V: TRBV19
size: -
CDR3: CASRHPARTDTQYF
DNA: TGTGCCAGCAGACACCCCGCGAGGACAGATACGCAGTATTTT

D: TRBD2
J: TRBJ2-1
V: TRBV7-8
size: many
CDR3: CASSLRGAGTREQFF
DNA: TGTGCCAGCAGCTTGAGGGGAGCGGGGACGAGGGAGCAGTTCTTC

D: -
J: TRBJ1-3
V: TRBV6-9
size: once
CDR3: CASSYATSAGNTIYF
DNA: TGTGCCAGCAGTTACGCGACAAGCGCTGGAAACACCATATATTTT

D: TRBD1
J: TRBJ2-7
V: TRBV20-1
size: few
CDR3: CSARPRQGYYEQYF
DNA: TGCAGTGCTAGGCCCCGACAGGGGTATTACGAGCAGTACTTC

D: TRBD1
J: TRBJ2-5
V: TRBV28
size: many
CDR3: CASTAPSGTVQETQYF
DNA: TGTGCCAGCACCGCGCCTTCCGGGACAGTACAAGAGACCCAGTACTTC

D: TRBD1
J: TRBJ1-5
V: TRBV4-1
size: -
CDR3: CASSRDGTGHGNQPQHF
DNA: TGCGCCAGCAGCCGAGACGGGACAGGGCATGGCAATCAGCCCCAGCATTTT

D: -
J: TRBJ2-2
V: TRBV6-2/TRBV6-3
size: many
CDR3: CASRRDGGTGELFF
DNA: TGTGCCAGCAGACGGGACGGTGGGACCGGGGAGCTGTTTTTT

D: TRBD1
J: TRBJ1-2
V: TRBV6-4
size: -
CDR3: CASSPDRASNGYTF
DNA: TGTGCCAGCAGTCCGGACAGGGCTTCTAATGGCTACACCTTC

D: -
J: TRBJ2-3
V: TRBV20-1
size: many
CDR3: CSASRTASTDTQYF
DNA: TGCAGTGCTAGTAGGACAGCTAGCACAGATACGCAGTATTTT

D: TRBD1
J: TRBJ2-7
V: TRBV5-1
size: many
CDR3: CASSPGDRTIYEQYF
DNA: TGCGCCAGCAGCCCCGGGGACAGGACCATCTACGAGCAGTACTTC

D: TRBD1
J: TRBJ1-3
V: TRBV5-1
size: many
CDR3: CASSLAGTAGNTIYF
DNA: TGCGCCAGCAGCTTGGCCGGGACAGCCGGAAACACCATATATTTT

D: -
J: TRBJ1-5
V: TRBV4-1
size: -
CDR3: CASSPRAPQHF
DNA: TGCGCCAGCAGCCCGAGGGCGCCCCAGCATTTT

D: -
J: TRBJ2-7
V: TRBV28
size: few
CDR3: CASTLQGWYEQYF
DNA: TGTGCCAGCACCCTACAGGGCTGGTACGAGCAGTACTTC

D: TRBD1
J: TRBJ2-2
V: TRBV20-1
size: -
CDR3: CSASEGATTGELFF
DNA: TGCAGTGCTAGTGAGGGGGCAACCACCGGGGAGCTGTTTTTT

D: TRBD2
J: TRBJ2-1
V: TRBV7-6
size: few
CDR3: CASSATSGGYNEQFF
DNA: TGTGCCAGCAGCGCCACTAGCGGGGGGTACAATGAGCAGTTCTTC

D: TRBD1
J: TRBJ1-6
V: TRBV2
size: many
CDR3: CASSQLPGQGIGSPLHF
DNA: TGTGCCAGCAGCCAACTTCCCGGACAGGGTATTGGATCACCCCTCCACTTT

D: TRBD2
J: TRBJ2-7
V: TRBV7-2
size: many
CDR3: CASTLSGGAGHPYEQYF
DNA: TGTGCCAGCACCTTAAGCGGGGGGGCTGGGCATCCCTACGAGCAGTACTTC

D: -
J: TRBJ2-3
V: TRBV2
size: many
CDR3: CASSGGTAADTQYF
DNA: TGTGCCAGCAGTGGAGGGACTGCCGCAGATACGCAGTATTTT

D: -
J: TRBJ1-5
V: TRBV2
size: many
CDR3: CASSEQGYGQPQHF
DNA: TGTGCCAGCAGTGAACAAGGCTATGGTCAGCCCCAGCATTTT

D: TRBD1
J: TRBJ1-2
V: TRBV4-1
size: -
CDR3: CASSLRTGPGGYTF
DNA: TGCGCCAGCAGCCTTAGGACAGGGCCCGGCGGCTACACCTTC

D: -
J: TRBJ2-3
V: TRBV2
size: many
CDR3: CASSGMGGTDTQYF
DNA: TGTGCCAGCAGTGGGATGGGCGGCACAGATACGCAGTATTTT

D: -
J: TRBJ2-4
V: TRBV5-1
size: -
CDR3: CASSLDRSVGNIQYF
DNA: TGCGCCAGCAGCTTGGACAGATCCGTGGGAAACATTCAGTACTTC

D: -
J: TRBJ2-1
V: TRBV7-3
size: -
CDR3: CASSLTGSSYNERFF
DNA: TGTGCCAGCAGCTTGACAGGTAGCTCCTACAATGAGCGGTTCTTC

D: -
J: TRBJ2-7
V: TRBV2
size: many
CDR3: CASARGGEVEQYF
DNA: TGTGCCAGCGCGAGGGGAGGTGAGGTCGAGCAGTACTTC

D: TRBD2
J: TRBJ2-1
V: TRBV9
size: -
CDR3: CASSVGGFTYNEQFF
DNA: TGTGCCAGCAGCGTCGGGGGGTTCACCTACAATGAGCAGTTCTTC

D: -
J: TRBJ2-3
V: TRBV7-2
size: -
CDR3: CASSFRGRGTDTQYF
DNA: TGTGCCAGCAGCTTTCGGGGGCGGGGCACAGATACGCAGTATTTT

D: TRBD2
J: TRBJ2-1
V: TRBV6-1
size: many
CDR3: CASSKTSGGAHEQFF
DNA: TGTGCCAGCAGTAAGACTAGCGGGGGGGCACATGAGCAGTTCTTC

D: -
J: TRBJ1-1
V: TRBV5-1
size: few
CDR3: CARGVEAFF
DNA: TGCGCCAGAGGGGTTGAAGCTTTCTTT

D: -
J: TRBJ1-1
V: TRBV29-1
size: few
CDR3: CSARRVSENTEAFF
DNA: TGCAGCGCCCGGCGGGTATCTGAGAACACTGAAGCTTTCTTT

D: -
J: TRBJ1-5
V: TRBV5-8
size: many
CDR3: CASSSIQGLSNQPQHF
DNA: TGTGCCAGCAGCTCGATACAGGGCCTTAGCAATCAGCCCCAGCATTTT

D: -
J: TRBJ1-2
V: TRBV12-3/TRBV12-4
size: many
CDR3: CASSPSRGWGYTF
DNA: TGTGCCAGCAGTCCCTCTAGGGGATGGGGCTACACCTTC

D: -
J: TRBJ2-2
V: TRBV27
size: many
CDR3: CASSLQQHTGELFF
DNA: TGTGCCAGCAGTTTACAACAGCACACCGGGGAGCTGTTTTTT

D: -
J: TRBJ2-7
V: TRBV5-1
size: few
CDR3: CASGFGGRGTYYEQYF
DNA: TGCGCCAGCGGATTTGGGGGCAGAGGCACTTACTACGAGCAGTACTTC

D: -
J: TRBJ1-1
V: TRBV2
size: many
CDR3: CASSAWESTEAFF
DNA: TGTGCCAGCAGTGCGTGGGAGAGCACTGAAGCTTTCTTT

D: TRBD1
J: TRBJ2-5
V: TRBV28
size: -
CDR3: CASTLGGQGNWETQYF
DNA: TGTGCCAGCACCCTGGGGGGACAGGGAAATTGGGAGACCCAGTACTTC

D: TRBD1
J: TRBJ2-7
V: TRBV16
size: -
CDR3: CASSQPGQGLSYEQYF
DNA: TGTGCCAGCAGCCAACCGGGACAGGGTCTCTCCTACGAGCAGTACTTC

D: TRBD1
J: TRBJ1-5
V: TRBV7-8
size: few
CDR3: CASSAGTGHNQPQHF
DNA: TGTGCCAGCAGCGCCGGGACAGGGCACAATCAGCCCCAGCATTTT

D: -
J: TRBJ1-2
V: TRBV30
size: -
CDR3: CAWTAVSNYGYTF
DNA: TGTGCCTGGACGGCAGTATCTAACTATGGCTACACCTTC

D: -
J: TRBJ2-7
V: TRBV5-4
size: few
CDR3: CASSFRASDEQYF
DNA: TGTGCCAGCAGCTTTAGGGCGTCGGACGAGCAGTACTTC

D: -
J: TRBJ2-5
V: TRBV20-1
size: many
CDR3: CSAGQGAGSAETQYF
DNA: TGCAGTGCTGGACAAGGGGCAGGGTCTGCAGAGACCCAGTACTTC

D: -
J: TRBJ2-4
V: TRBV6-2/TRBV6-3
size: many
CDR3: CASSTSSIAKNIQYF
DNA: TGTGCCAGCAGTACGAGTTCTATAGCCAAAAACATTCAGTACTTC

D: TRBD2
J: TRBJ2-7
V: TRBV15
size: many
CDR3: CATSRDPTSHEQYF
DNA: TGTGCCACCAGCAGAGATCCGACTAGCCACGAGCAGTACTTC

D: -
J: TRBJ2-2
V: TRBV18
size: many
CDR3: CASSPLPGELFF
DNA: TGTGCCAGCTCACCCCTCCCCGGGGAGCTGTTTTTT

D: -
J: TRBJ2-5
V: TRBV30
size: many
CDR3: CAWSRGPTETQYF
DNA: TGTGCCTGGAGTAGGGGACCAACAGAGACCCAGTACTTC

D: TRBD1
J: TRBJ1-3
V: TRBV5-4
size: few
CDR3: CASSEGGSSGNTIYF
DNA: TGTGCCAGCAGCGAAGGGGGCAGCTCTGGAAACACCATATATTTT

D: -
J: TRBJ1-5
V: TRBV7-8
size: many
CDR3: CASSLVSPGYSNQPQHF
DNA: TGTGCCAGCAGCTTAGTGAGTCCGGGCTATAGCAATCAGCCCCAGCATTTT